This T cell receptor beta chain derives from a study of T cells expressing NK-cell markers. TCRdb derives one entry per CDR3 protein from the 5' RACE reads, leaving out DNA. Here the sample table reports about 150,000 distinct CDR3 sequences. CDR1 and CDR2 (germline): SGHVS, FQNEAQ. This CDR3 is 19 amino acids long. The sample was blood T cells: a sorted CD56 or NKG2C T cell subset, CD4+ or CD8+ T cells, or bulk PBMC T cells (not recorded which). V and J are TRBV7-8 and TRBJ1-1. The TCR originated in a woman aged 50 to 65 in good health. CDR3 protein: CASSLVIRAPKDINTEAFF.